The T cell receptor (beta chain) under discussion was sequenced for a study of OX40 agonist ivuxolimab in advanced cancers. The CDR3 runs 15 residues. Germline V gene sequence: CDR1 SGHAT, CDR2 FQNNGV. The V and J ends lost 5 bases and 5 bases respectively, with 18 bases between them. Data came from immunoSEQ multiplex PCR; TCRdb stores just in-frame clones and leaves some out. The sample includes around 100,000 clones, roughly nine tenths of them seen just once. This sequence joins TRBV11-2 and TRBJ2-5; TRBD2 might be the D (6 bases). The source is an adult with an advanced solid tumor such as melanoma, head and neck, liver or kidney cancer. The sequencing used CD4+ or CD8+ T cells sorted from blood, collected in a trial of the OX40 agonist ivuxolimab. The DNA for the CDR3 is TGTGCCAGCAGCCGGTGGGGCCGGGCGGGGGAGACCCAGTACTTC. This sequence encodes CASSRWGRAGETQYF.